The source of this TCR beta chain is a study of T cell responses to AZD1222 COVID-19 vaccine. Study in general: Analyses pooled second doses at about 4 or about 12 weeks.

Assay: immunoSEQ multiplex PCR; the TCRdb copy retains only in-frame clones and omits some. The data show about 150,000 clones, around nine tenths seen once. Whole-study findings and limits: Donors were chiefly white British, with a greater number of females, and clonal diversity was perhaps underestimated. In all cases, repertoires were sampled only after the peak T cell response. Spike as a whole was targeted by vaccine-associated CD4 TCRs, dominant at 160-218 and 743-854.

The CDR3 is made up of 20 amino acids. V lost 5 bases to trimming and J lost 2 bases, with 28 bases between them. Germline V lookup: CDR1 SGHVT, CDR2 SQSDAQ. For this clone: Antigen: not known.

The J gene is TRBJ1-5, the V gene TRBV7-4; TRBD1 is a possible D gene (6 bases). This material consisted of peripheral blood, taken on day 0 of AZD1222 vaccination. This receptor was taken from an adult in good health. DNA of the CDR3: TGTGCCAGCAGCATACGGTTTTCTGGACAGTACACATGGGGCAATCAGCCCCAGCATTTT. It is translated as CASSIRFSGQYTWGNQPQHF.